Listed below are T cell receptor beta chains from one sample, sequenced in a study of T-cell memory formation after mild COVID-19. TCRdb re-analysed the 5' RACE reads in MiXCR, keeping a single row per CDR3 protein. This sample carries approximately 210,000 distinct CDR3 sequences, 25% to 35% of them seen once, and the ten largest clones take roughly 11%. The sequencing sample was made of PBMCs or a T cell subset sorted from them (not recorded which). The source is an adult woman who had mild COVID-19 (a few samples of this study predate the infection). Cell type and time point are not known. CDR3s include the opening cysteine and the closing phenylalanine or tryptophan. The order of the fields is J gene, D gene, V gene, clone size, CDR3 protein. The D gene is left open where the match is weak. Part of the rows lack a size; the others show once, few, many or a class for expanded clones.

j_call: TRBJ1-2; d_call: TRBD1; v_call: TRBV19; clone_size: few; cdr3_aa: CASRWDRGGSIGGYTF
j_call: TRBJ1-1; d_call: -; v_call: TRBV7-9; clone_size: -; cdr3_aa: CASSSFRGNTEAFF
j_call: TRBJ1-4; d_call: TRBD1; v_call: TRBV7-9; clone_size: -; cdr3_aa: CASSLGTGSREKLFF
j_call: TRBJ1-6; d_call: TRBD1; v_call: TRBV5-1; clone_size: few; cdr3_aa: CASRPDRGNSPLHF
j_call: TRBJ2-3; d_call: TRBD1; v_call: TRBV20-1; clone_size: few; cdr3_aa: CSARTYSGGTQYF
j_call: TRBJ1-6; d_call: -; v_call: TRBV7-9; clone_size: -; cdr3_aa: CASSLSLGNNSPLHF
j_call: TRBJ1-1; d_call: -; v_call: TRBV18; clone_size: few; cdr3_aa: CASSFQNTEAFF
j_call: TRBJ1-1; d_call: -; v_call: TRBV7-3; clone_size: -; cdr3_aa: CASRPGGSNTEAFF
j_call: TRBJ1-5; d_call: -; v_call: TRBV28; clone_size: few; cdr3_aa: CASSPPRVEAYQPQHF
j_call: TRBJ2-7; d_call: TRBD2; v_call: TRBV25-1; clone_size: -; cdr3_aa: CASSGFPGAGGSYEQYF
j_call: TRBJ2-7; d_call: TRBD1; v_call: TRBV7-6; clone_size: few; cdr3_aa: CASSPFPGQGSYEQYF
j_call: TRBJ2-7; d_call: -; v_call: TRBV6-6; clone_size: -; cdr3_aa: CASSYEGTAPYEQYF
j_call: TRBJ1-1; d_call: -; v_call: TRBV18; clone_size: -; cdr3_aa: CASSPGPGEAFF
j_call: TRBJ2-3; d_call: -; v_call: TRBV9; clone_size: -; cdr3_aa: CASSVFATASTDTQYF
j_call: TRBJ2-5; d_call: TRBD1; v_call: TRBV5-1; clone_size: -; cdr3_aa: CASSKQGDQETQYF
j_call: TRBJ2-3; d_call: TRBD1; v_call: TRBV12-3/TRBV12-4; clone_size: few; cdr3_aa: CASRGQGSDTQYF
j_call: TRBJ2-1; d_call: -; v_call: TRBV2; clone_size: few; cdr3_aa: CASSDPGRSYNEQFF
j_call: TRBJ2-1; d_call: -; v_call: TRBV2; clone_size: -; cdr3_aa: CASRLVSNEQFF
j_call: TRBJ1-1; d_call: -; v_call: TRBV5-1; clone_size: few; cdr3_aa: CASSFGESMNTEAFF
j_call: TRBJ2-1; d_call: -; v_call: TRBV24-1; clone_size: few; cdr3_aa: CATSYQPNEQFF
j_call: TRBJ2-1; d_call: -; v_call: TRBV6-5; clone_size: -; cdr3_aa: CASSYWGGNYEQFF
j_call: TRBJ2-7; d_call: -; v_call: TRBV12-3/TRBV12-4; clone_size: -; cdr3_aa: CASRRGYSSYEQYF